One and the same sample provided the 13 T cell receptor beta chains below, sequenced in a study of T cells in Graves' hyperthyroidism and ophthalmopathy. RNA transcripts gave rise to amplified TCR beta CDR3 regions. HTBI primers were used for first-round RT-PCR of the TCR CDR3. TCRdb recomputed calls from the multiplex PCR reads with MiXCR, one row per CDR3 protein. The sample has 400,000 to 550,000 distinct CDR3 sequences, approximately 15% seen once. Specimen: blood. Receptor source: a woman younger than 35 with Graves' hyperthyroidism.

This clonotype was counted at least ten times. The chain employs TRBV29-1 and TRBJ2-7, with 9 nucleotides matching TRBD1. Germline V gene lookup returns CDR1 SQVTM and CDR2 ANQGSEA. With V trimmed by 4 bases and J by 4 bases, 2 bases remained unmatched. The CDR3 covers 12 residues. The CDR3 spells CSVVDRGYEQYF. For the CDR3, the DNA is TGCAGCGTTGTGGACAGGGGTTACGAGCAGTACTTC.

This sequence joins TRBV19 and TRBJ2-7; tentatively, D is TRBD1 (6 bases). The CDR3 has 13 residues. V lost 9 bases to trimming and J lost 0 bases, with 12 bases between them. Germline V gene lookup returns CDR1 LNHDA and CDR2 SQIVND (reference sequence). The CDR3 loop is CASSAGDSYEQYF. CDR3 in DNA: TGTGCCAGCTCGGCAGGGGACTCCTACGAGCAGTACTTC.

This clonotype was recorded a few times. The rearrangement uses TRBV30 and TRBJ1-5, with a possible D match to TRBD1 (5 bases). The CDR3 length is 14 residues. V was shortened by 0 bases and J by 4 bases, with 10 bases between the two germline ends. Per germline, CDR1 GTSNPN and CDR2 SVGIG (reference sequence). The CDR3 sequence is CAWSVGAGNQPQHF. The DNA for the CDR3 is TGTGCCTGGAGTGTAGGGGCAGGGAATCAGCCCCAGCATTTT. The entire variable domain, with the rest obtained from reference TRBV30 and TRBJ1-5, is as follows: SQTIHQWPATLVQPVGSPLSLECTVEGTSNPNLYWYRQAAGRGLQLLFYSVGIGQISSEVPQNLSASRPQDRQFILSSKKLLLSDSGFYLCAWSVGAGNQPQHFGDGTRLSIL.

Details on this clonotype: A much larger clone sits a single nucleotide away, making a read error possible. V and J are TRBV28 and TRBJ2-5, with TRBD1 matching 7 bases. The germline CDR1 and CDR2 sequences are MDHEN and SYDVKM. The CDR3 has 14 amino acids. The CDR3 coding sequence is TGTGCCAGCAGTTCCTCCCCAGGGGGAGAGGCCCAGTACTTC. Translating gives CASSSSPGGEAQYF.

There are many counts of this clonotype. The chain has TRBV5-1 and TRBJ2-2, with D hard to call. The CDR3 sequence is 15 residues long. Trimming shortened V by 0 bases and J by 8 bases, and 14 bases separated the two germline ends. Germline CDR1 SGHRS, CDR2 YFSETQ. CDR3 loop: CASSLEGRIAGELFF. CDR3 bases: TGCGCCAGCAGCTTGGAAGGCAGGATTGCTGGGGAGCTGTTTTTT.

At least ten counts were recorded for this clonotype. The chain carries TRBV6-1 and TRBJ2-3, with TRBD2 identical over 14 bases. Per the germline V gene, CDR1 is MNHNS and CDR2 is SASEGT. This CDR3 is built from 17 residues. Trimming removed 10 bases from V and 5 bases from J; junction bases left unmatched: 14. In nucleotides, the CDR3 is TGTGCCACCAAACGGCCAGGACTAGCGGGAGGTGTAGATACGCAGTATTTT. Its translation is CATKRPGLAGGVDTQYF.

This clonotype was found many times. The chain combines TRBV12-3 or TRBV12-4 with TRBJ1-4; D gene uncertain. CDR3 length equals 12 residues. Trimming took off 5 bases at V and 7 bases at J, with 8 bases between the two ends. CDR3 bases: TGTGCCAGCAGTGTGGGTAGTGAAAAACTGTTTTTT. It translates to CASSVGSEKLFF.

This clonotype showed up just a few times. J is TRBJ1-2 and V is TRBV20-1; 9 bases are a match to TRBD1. The V and J ends lost 1 base and 0 bases, in that order; junction bases with no gene match: 6. This CDR3 is 16 amino acids long. In germline, CDR1 is DFQATT, CDR2 SNEGSKA (reference sequence). Here the CDR3 DNA reads TGCAGTGCTAGAGGAAACCGACAGGGGGCTAACTATGGCTACACCTTC. This encodes CSARGNRQGANYGYTF.

This clonotype showed up many times. A much larger clone differs from this one at a single base, so this may be a read error. The V gene is TRBV12-3 or TRBV12-4, the J gene TRBJ1-1; D is undetermined. V shed 2 bases and J shed 0 bases, with 4 bases lying between them. This CDR3 is built from 13 residues. The chain's CDR3 is CASSLQMNTEAFF. The CDR3 DNA follows: TGTGCCAGCAGTTTACAGATGAACACTGAAGCTTTCTTT.

This clonotype appeared many times. The V gene is TRBV30, the J gene TRBJ1-2; 8 nucleotides match TRBD1. CDR1 and CDR2 (germline): GTSNPN, SVGIG (reference sequence). The CDR3 consists of 14 residues. V dropped 1 base and J dropped 4; count of bases not matched to a gene: 5. The CDR3 DNA reads TGTGCCTGGAGTGCGACAGGGGAGGTCTATGGCTACACCTTC. It specifies CAWSATGEVYGYTF.

The chain has TRBV18 and TRBJ1-3; 7 bases agree with TRBD1. The V and J ends lost 0 bases and 0 bases, in that order; junction bases with no gene match: 2. This CDR3 is built from 16 residues. From germline, CDR1 is KGHSH and CDR2 LQKENI. CDR3 amino acids: CASSPPTGFSGNTIYF. In DNA, the CDR3 is TGTGCCAGCTCACCACCGACAGGGTTCTCTGGAAACACCATATATTTT.

This clonotype occurred many times. This chain links TRBV5-8 with TRBJ1-1; 7 bases are shared with TRBD1. Germline lookup yields CDR1 SGHTS and CDR2 YDEGEE. The CDR3 is 14 residues long. The V segment lost 9 bases and the J segment 0 bases; nucleotides outside the gene matches: 8. This CDR3 is CANQGGALNTEAFF. CDR3 nucleotide sequence: TGTGCCAACCAAGGGGGCGCATTGAACACTGAAGCTTTCTTT.

The rearrangement links TRBV5-1 to TRBJ1-1; D not certain. Trimming removed 2 bases from V and 3 bases from J, with 8 bases in between. The CDR3 extends over 13 amino acids. Germline V gives CDR1 SGHRS, CDR2 YFSETQ. The CDR3, as DNA: TGCGCCAGCAGCTTTTCTTTTGACACTGAAGCTTTCTTT. Translation: CASSFSFDTEAFF. The full variable domain, its missing parts supplied by reference TRBV5-1 and TRBJ1-1, is KAGVTQTPRYLIKTRGQQVTLSCSPISGHRSVSWYQQTPGQGLQFLFEYFSETQRNKGNFPGRFSGRQFSNSRSEMNVSTLELGDSALYLCASSFSFDTEAFFGQGTRLTVV.